This T cell receptor (beta chain) was obtained from a study of T cells in Graves' hyperthyroidism and ophthalmopathy. A NOSPECS grade of at least 4, a Clinical Activity Score of at least 3 and duration under 3 months were recorded in ophthalmopathy patients. Used for diagnoses were clinical symptoms, serum thyroxine and TRAb, thyroid ultrasound and orbital computed tomography. CDR3 length: 15 amino acids. The germline V gene encodes CDR1 WSHSY and CDR2 SAAADI. The V and J ends lost 0 bases and 10 bases respectively, with 18 bases between them. Amplification of TCR beta CDR3 regions was performed using RNA transcripts as template. A first-round RT-PCR of the TCR CDR3 used the HTBI primer set. TCRdb reanalysed the multiplex PCR reads using MiXCR and keeps one entry per CDR3 protein. The data contain 600,000 to 650,000 distinct CDR3 sequences, about a fifth of them singletons. Findings and caveats of the study: From stable hyperthyroidism, ophthalmopathy was separated by a 13 V-J model.

This clonotype was found a few times. As yet, its antigen is unknown. The chain couples TRBV10-2 to TRBJ1-1; D is perhaps TRBD1 (5 bases). The receptor's source is a man aged 25 to 40 with Graves' ophthalmopathy. Sequenced: blood. CDR3 protein: CASSESVRGGLGAFF. CDR3 DNA sequence: TGCGCCAGCAGTGAGTCTGTTAGGGGAGGTCTAGGAGCTTTCTTT.